This T cell receptor beta chain originates from a study of regulatory T cells in long-lasting Graves disease. Building of the TCR beta libraries involved iRepertoire HTBI primers and Arm-PCR of CDR3 regions. TCRdb re-derived calls from the multiplex PCR reads in MiXCR, one entry per CDR3 protein. This table holds some 500,000 distinct CDR3 sequences, around 15% found once. CDR3 length equals 14 residues. Germline CDR1 reads SGHRS; CDR2 reads YFSETQ. The time point: newly diagnosed GD, antithyroid drugs for less than 3 months. There was RNA extracted from PBMCs, and the TCR library was made from it. Study-level points and caveats: Graves' patients with persistent disease showed TCR diversity lower than patients newly diagnosed.

In this sample, this clonotype turned up many times. Its antigen is still unknown. One end of the junction is discordant with germline, which a read error may explain. The same data also contributed to another study, on T cells in Graves' hyperthyroidism and ophthalmopathy. From that study: HTBI primers were used for first-round RT-PCR of the TCR CDR3.

The sample here was peripheral blood mononuclear cells (PBMCs), taken at new diagnosis, from a patient treated with antithyroid drugs. V and J are TRBV5-1 and TRBJ2-7, with 11 bases identical to TRBD1. The source is a woman aged 40 to 65 with Graves disease. The CDR3 DNA sequence: TGTGCCAGCAGCTGGGGACAGGGGGCCTACGAGCAGTACTTC. Translated: CASSWGQGAYEQYF.